This passage covers 19 T cell receptor beta chains from one sample sequenced in a study of cytomegalovirus exposure and HLA in healthy donors. Both 60 Vbeta primers and 13 Jbeta primers went into the PCR. Repertoires were generated with immunoSEQ multiplex PCR, while TCRdb's copy carries only in-frame clones and drops some. The data contain about 140,000 clones, more than 75% of them singletons. The specimen sequenced was PBMCs. The origin of the receptors is a man aged 50-59 years in good health and CMV-seronegative.

This clone was seen a few times. The chain couples TRBV7-9 to TRBJ1-3; no clear D. Trimming left V 2 bases short and J 1 base short, with 6 bases between. Germline CDR1 and CDR2: SEHNR and FQNEAQ (reference sequence). The CDR3 runs to 14 residues. The CDR3 DNA follows: TGTGCCAGCAGCTTAAGCATATCTGGAAACACCATATATTTT. This codes for CASSLSISGNTIYF.

A few counts support this clone. CDR3 region: CASSQEARSGGSTDTQYF. The DNA for the CDR3 is TGTGCCAGCAGCCAAGAGGCTCGGAGCGGGGGGAGCACAGATACGCAGTATTTT. The V gene is TRBV4-2, the J gene TRBJ2-3; 9 bases are shared with TRBD2. Germline V CDR1 and CDR2: LGHNA, YNFKEQ. The CDR3 consists of 18 residues. V lost 0 bases, J lost 0 bases, and 7 bases stayed unmatched.

Remarks on this clone: Other DNA variants within this sample encode the same CDR3. The chain recombines TRBV9 with TRBJ1-2; 8 bases line up with TRBD1. Germline CDR1 is SGDLS and CDR2 is YYNGEE. The CDR3 covers 15 residues. The V gene end was trimmed by 0 bases and the J gene end by 1 base; junction bases not matched to a gene: 2. CDR3 amino acids: CASSVGQGLNYGYTF. The CDR3, as DNA: TGTGCCAGCAGCGTAGGACAGGGGCTTAACTATGGCTACACCTTC.

The rearrangement joins TRBV29-1 to TRBJ2-4; unclear D gene. The CDR3 loop spans 15 amino acids. Germline V gene lookup returns CDR1 SQVTM and CDR2 ANQGSEA. V was cut by 7 bases and J by 1 base, with 17 bases left in between. CDR3 coding DNA: TGCAGCGCGCGCGATACTACCATCGCCAAAAACATTCAGTACTTC. Translating it yields CSARDTTIAKNIQYF. The full variable domain, with the rest looked up from reference TRBV29-1 and TRBJ2-4, is SAVISQKPSRDICQRGTSLTIQCQVDSQVTMMFWYRQQPGQSLTLIATANQGSEATYESGFVIDKFPISRPNLTFSTLTVSNMSPEDSSIYLCSARDTTIAKNIQYFGAGTRLSVL.

The rearrangement joins TRBV19 to TRBJ2-5; 8 bases fit TRBD1. After removal of 5 bases from V and 2 bases from J, the junction contained 4 bases not matched to a gene. The CDR3 is 14 amino acids. Germline V CDR1 and CDR2: LNHDA, SQIVND (reference sequence). DNA of the CDR3: TGTGCCAGTAGTGTGACAGGGGCACAAGAGACCCAGTACTTC. Residues: CASSVTGAQETQYF.

The chain is built from TRBV5-6 and TRBJ2-3, with a tentative D call TRBD1 (6 bases). V gave up 3 bases and J gave up 1 base, with 9 bases separating them. This CDR3 has 14 residues. The germline V gene encodes CDR1 SGHDT and CDR2 YYEEEE. Written as DNA, the CDR3 is TGTGCCAGCAGCTCCAGGGGTGGCACAGATACGCAGTATTTT. This gives the protein CASSSRGGTDTQYF.

This chain connects TRBV9 to TRBJ2-1; 10 nucleotides agree with TRBD2. CDR1 and CDR2 from the germline V gene are SGDLS and YYNGEE. CDR3 length equals 14 residues. With V trimmed by 4 bases and J by 10 bases, 8 bases remained unmatched. CDR3 DNA sequence: TGTGCCAGCAGCCCCAGTAGGACTAGCGGAGAGCAGTTCTTC. Its translation is CASSPSRTSGEQFF.

V usage is TRBV4-1 and J usage is TRBJ1-1, with no clear D. The CDR3 extends over 13 amino acids. Trimming pared 1 base from V and 3 bases from J, leaving 6 bases between. Per germline, CDR1 MGHRA and CDR2 YSYEKL. The CDR3 DNA follows: TGCGCCAGCAGCCAAGGGGAGGACACTGAAGCTTTCTTT. Protein sequence: CASSQGEDTEAFF.

The rearrangement uses TRBV7-6 and TRBJ2-3, with 7 positions matching TRBD1. The CDR3 sequence is 16 residues long. Unmatched junction bases numbered 4, after V lost 1 base and J lost 0 bases. The germline V gene encodes CDR1 SGHVS and CDR2 FNYEAQ. This CDR3 reads CASSLEDRTSTDTQYF. The CDR3 DNA reads as TGTGCCAGCAGCTTAGAGGACAGGACTAGCACAGATACGCAGTATTTT.

The rearrangement joins TRBV20-1 to TRBJ1-1; D unresolved. The CDR3 loop spans 11 amino acids. The V end was cut by 1 base, the J end by 8 bases, with 8 bases between. Looked up from germline, CDR1 is DFQATT and CDR2 is SNEGSKA (reference sequence). The DNA for the CDR3 is TGCAGTGCTAGAGTTCCGGGAGAAGCTTTCTTT. It yields the protein CSARVPGEAFF.

J is TRBJ1-6 and V is TRBV27; 10 bases match TRBD1. The CDR3 consists of 16 residues. V trimming: 5 bases; J trimming: 9 bases; junction bases outside the gene matches: 10. Germline V gene lookup returns CDR1 MNHEY and CDR2 SMNVEV (reference sequence). The CDR3 reads CASSPISGTGVSPLHF. CDR3 nucleotide sequence: TGTGCCAGCAGTCCGATTTCCGGGACAGGGGTTTCACCCCTCCACTTT.

J is TRBJ2-7 and V is TRBV7-2; 7 bases match TRBD2. Trimming took 2 bases from V and 4 from J; bases not matched to a gene: 5. Looked up from germline, CDR1 is SGHTA and CDR2 is FQGNSA. There are 14 residues in the CDR3. CDR3 DNA: TGTGCCAGCAGCTTAAGGGCTAGCGGATACGAGCAGTACTTC. It translates to CASSLRASGYEQYF.

This chain links TRBV6-5 with TRBJ2-7, with 9 positions matching TRBD2. Germline CDR1 and CDR2: MNHEY and SVGAGI. Losses at the gene ends were 5 bases for V and 3 bases for J; bases not matched to a gene: 5. The CDR3 is made up of 14 amino acids. The CDR3 loop reads CASSEGLANYEQYF. The CDR3 region has the DNA TGTGCCAGCAGTGAGGGACTAGCCAACTACGAGCAGTACTTC.

A remark on this clone: This is likely a read error, given that the CDR3 carries no conserved phenylalanine or tryptophan at its end. The DNA is omitted, as the CDR3 cannot be located on it reliably, and the CDR3 follows TCRdb's listing. This chain uses TRBV6-1 with TRBJ2-7; TRBD2 is taken as the D call from the table, unchecked against the DNA. Germline V CDR1 and CDR2: MNHNS, SASEGT. The length of the CDR3 is 15 amino acids, counting both ends. The CDR3 region is CASSETGTSGRPIES.

Only a few counts were recorded for this clone. V and J are TRBV5-1 and TRBJ2-7; the match to TRBD1 covers 7 bases. Germline values: CDR1 SGHRS, CDR2 YFSETQ. The CDR3 contains 15 residues. J was trimmed by 3 bases and V by 0 bases; bases with no gene match: 6. The CDR3 DNA reads as TGCGCCAGCAGCTTGGATTCGAGGGACAGCTACGAGCAGTACTTC. Translating gives CASSLDSRDSYEQYF.

This clone appeared a few times. The chain has TRBV4-1 and TRBJ1-3; no definite D call. The V end lost 1 base, the J end lost 1 base, and 14 bases lay between the germline ends. The CDR3 runs to 17 residues. Germline lookup yields CDR1 MGHRA and CDR2 YSYEKL. The CDR3 coding sequence is TGCGCCAGCAGCCAAGTTGCGGCGGCCACATCTGGAAACACCATATATTTT. Its translation: CASSQVAAATSGNTIYF.

This clone was observed a single time. The chain links TRBV2 to TRBJ1-6; a weak D match, TRBD1 (6 bases). CDR1 and CDR2 (germline): SNHLY, FYNNEI. This CDR3 has 13 amino acids. V lost 2 bases and J 7 bases, leaving 6 bases between the germline ends. This CDR3 reads CASSETGNSPLHF. As DNA, the CDR3 is TGTGCCAGCAGTGAAACAGGGAATTCACCCCTCCACTTT.

The genes are TRBV30 and TRBJ1-6, with unresolved D. In germline, CDR1 is GTSNPN, CDR2 SVGIG (reference sequence). V was shortened by 2 bases and J by 8 bases, with 13 bases between the two germline ends. The CDR3 consists of 14 residues. This chain's CDR3 is CAWSISGFYSPLHF. The DNA for the CDR3 is TGTGCCTGGAGTATTTCGGGGTTCTATTCACCCCTCCACTTT.

The chain recombines TRBV6-6 with TRBJ1-6; 11 bases are shared with TRBD1. The CDR3 contains 13 residues. Germline trimming cut 4 bases from V and 11 bases from J; bases unmatched to any gene: 1. Germline lookup yields CDR1 MNHNY and CDR2 SVGAGI (reference sequence). The CDR3 is CASSSGQGAPLHF. CDR3 in DNA: TGTGCCAGCAGTTCGGGACAGGGGGCACCCCTCCACTTT.